This TCR beta chain came from a study of T cell changes during pregnancy in multiple sclerosis. TCRdb keeps only in-frame clones here, not all; method: immunoSEQ multiplex PCR. This table holds more than 50,000 clones, approximately 94% found once. The CDR3 is 11 amino acids. Looked up from germline, CDR1 is MDHEN and CDR2 is SYDVKM. J was trimmed by 14 bases and V by 2 bases; bases with no gene match: 3. The TCR sequence derives from a female donor with multiple sclerosis, enrolled in a pregnancy study. The material was CD8+ T cells from peripheral blood mononuclear cells, obtained after pregnancy. The rearrangement joins TRBV28 to TRBJ1-5; 7 bases map to TRBD1. The CDR3, as DNA: TGTGCCAGCAGTTTAAAGGGGGCGGAGCATTTT. Its protein is CASSLKGAEHF.